This is a list of T cell receptor beta chains from one sample in a study of PD-1 blockade in mismatch repair-deficient tumors. TCRdb keeps only in-frame clones here, not all; method: immunoSEQ multiplex PCR. The sample carries around 51,000 clones, over 70% recorded once. The sequencing here drew on peripheral blood, taken less than 21 weeks after starting pembrolizumab. The receptors were gathered from an adult with mismatch repair-deficient cancer. Both conserved end residues are part of each CDR3. D genes are given only for firm matches. Size values are once, few and many counts, or a class for expanded clones, and some rows have none.

D,size,J,V,DNA,CDR3
TRBD1,NA,TRBJ2-6,TRBV11-3,TGTGCCAGCAGCTCGGGACAGGGGGCAGTCACTGGGGCCAACGTCCTGACTTTC,CASSSGQGAVTGANVLTF
NA,NA,TRBJ2-1,TRBV2,TGTGCCAGCAAGGGGGGGCTATATCAGTTCTTC,CASKGGLYQFF
TRBD1,NA,TRBJ2-5,TRBV11-3,TGTGCCAGCAGCTTAGACGGGACAGACCGGGAGACCCAGTACTTC,CASSLDGTDRETQYF
TRBD1,once,TRBJ2-5,TRBV5-1,TGCGCCAGCAGCGCGGGACAGGGGGGACAAGAGACCCAGTACTTC,CASSAGQGGQETQYF
NA,few,TRBJ2-1,TRBV27,TGTGCCAGCAGTAGGGAGGACAATGAGCAGTTCTTC,CASSREDNEQFF
TRBD1,NA,TRBJ1-2,TRBV11-1,TGTGCCAGCAGCGCGCCCGGGACAGTCTATGGCTACACCTTC,CASSAPGTVYGYTF
NA,few,TRBJ2-1,TRBV7-6,TGTGCCAGCAGTAGACTGGTAGAGGACTATGAGCAGTTCTTC,CASSRLVEDYEQFF
TRBD2,NA,TRBJ2-1,TRBV5-4,TGTGCCAGCGGTAAGGGACTAGCGGATTTTGAGCAGTTCTTC,CASGKGLADFEQFF
NA,few,TRBJ1-2,TRBV4-1,TGCGCCAGCAGCCAAGATCGGGGTGTCTATGGCTACACCTTC,CASSQDRGVYGYTF
NA,NA,TRBJ1-1,TRBV7-8,TGTGCCAGCAGCCCCGAAGCGAACACTGAAGCTTTCTTT,CASSPEANTEAFF
TRBD2,once,TRBJ2-1,TRBV4-1,TGCGCCAGCAGCCAAGAGCGACTAGCGGGAGGTGGGGATGAGCAGTTCTTC,CASSQERLAGGGDEQFF
TRBD2,NA,TRBJ2-1,TRBV30,TGTGCCTGGAGTGACCCATCTAGCGGGGACTACAATGAGCAGTTCTTC,CAWSDPSSGDYNEQFF
NA,few,TRBJ1-5,TRBV27,TGTGCCAGCAGTTTTAAGGGGAGCAATCAGCCCCAGCATTTT,CASSFKGSNQPQHF
NA,NA,TRBJ2-3,TRBV7-9,TGTGCCAGCTTCAACAGCAGGGTCGGAGATACGCAGTATTTT,CASFNSRVGDTQYF
NA,NA,TRBJ2-7,TRBV11-3,TGTGCCAGCAGCTTACCGGGGCCCTTCTACGAGCAGTACTTC,CASSLPGPFYEQYF
NA,NA,TRBJ1-2,TRBV6-5,TGTGCCAGCAGTTACTCAGGGTCGTCGGACTATGGCTACACCTTC,CASSYSGSSDYGYTF
NA,NA,TRBJ2-5,TRBV27,TGTGCCAGCAGTTTAGAGGTGAGCGGAGGGGCCGATGGAGGCCAAGAGACCCAGTACTTC,CASSLEVSGGADGGQETQYF
TRBD2,NA,TRBJ2-7,TRBV9,TGTGCCAGCAGCGTAGAGACTAGCGGAGGGGAGCAGTACTTC,CASSVETSGGEQYF
NA,NA,TRBJ2-2,TRBV11-2,TGTGCCAGCAGCTTATTTCCTAGACCCGGGGAGCTGTTTTTT,CASSLFPRPGELFF
TRBD1,NA,TRBJ1-2,TRBV27,TGTGCCAGCAGATCTAGGGACAGGATCTTCCATGGCTACACCTTC,CASRSRDRIFHGYTF
TRBD2,NA,TRBJ2-1,TRBV29-1,TGCAGCGTCTCCACTAGCGGGAGTCCCAATGAGCAGTTCTTC,CSVSTSGSPNEQFF
TRBD2,NA,TRBJ2-7,TRBV18,TGTGCCAGCTCGTCGACTAGCGGGAGGGCCTACGAGCAGTACTTC,CASSSTSGRAYEQYF
NA,NA,TRBJ2-3,TRBV6-1,TGTGCCAGCAGTAAAGGCGGTCTTGCGGATACGCAGTATTTT,CASSKGGLADTQYF
NA,NA,TRBJ2-7,TRBV9,TGTGCCAGCAGCGTTTCCCAGGGGACAACCTACGAGCAGTACTTC,CASSVSQGTTYEQYF
NA,NA,TRBJ2-7,TRBV9,TGTGCCAGCAGCGGATACCGGGACGCATATGGGGGCTTTGCCGAGCAGTACTTC,CASSGYRDAYGGFAEQYF
TRBD1,NA,TRBJ1-5,TRBV5-1,TGCGCCAGCAGCCCGACAGGGGGCGGTCAGCCCCAGCATTTT,CASSPTGGGQPQHF
TRBD1,NA,TRBJ1-1,TRBV7-8,TGTGCCAGCAGTACAAAACAGGGGGCGCAGGGTGACACTGAAGCTTTCTTT,CASSTKQGAQGDTEAFF
NA,once,TRBJ2-7,TRBV4-2,TGTGCCAGCAGCCAAGATCCCGCTTTTGCAGGAGTAAACCTGAAACAGTACTTC,CASSQDPAFAGVNLKQYF
TRBD1,few,TRBJ2-7,TRBV28,TGTGCCAGCAGCCCGACAGGGGTGGGCTCCTACGAGCAGTACTTC,CASSPTGVGSYEQYF